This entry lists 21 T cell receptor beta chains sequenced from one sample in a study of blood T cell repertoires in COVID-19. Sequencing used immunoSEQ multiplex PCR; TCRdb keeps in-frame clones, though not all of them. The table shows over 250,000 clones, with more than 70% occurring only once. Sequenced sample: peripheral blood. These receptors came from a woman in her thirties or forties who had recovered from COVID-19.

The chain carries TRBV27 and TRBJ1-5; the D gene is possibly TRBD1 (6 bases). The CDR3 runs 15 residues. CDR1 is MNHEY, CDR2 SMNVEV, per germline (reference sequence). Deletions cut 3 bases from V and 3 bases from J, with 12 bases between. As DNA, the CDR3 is TGTGCCAGCAGTTTGGGGGCAGGGTTCAATCAGCCCCAGCATTTT. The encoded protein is CASSLGAGFNQPQHF.

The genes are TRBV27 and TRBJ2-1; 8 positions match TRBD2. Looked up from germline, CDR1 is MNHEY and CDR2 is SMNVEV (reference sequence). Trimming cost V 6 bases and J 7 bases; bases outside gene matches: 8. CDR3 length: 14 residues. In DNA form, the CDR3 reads TGTGCCAGCAGACCGAGCGGGGGTCGTAATGAGCAGTTCTTC. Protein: CASRPSGGRNEQFF.

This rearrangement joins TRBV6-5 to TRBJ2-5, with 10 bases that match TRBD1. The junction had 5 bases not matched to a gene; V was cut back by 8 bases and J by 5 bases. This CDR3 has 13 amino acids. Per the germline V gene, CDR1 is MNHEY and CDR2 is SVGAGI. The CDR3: CASRDRGWETQYF. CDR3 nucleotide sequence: TGTGCCAGCCGGGACAGGGGTTGGGAGACCCAGTACTTC.

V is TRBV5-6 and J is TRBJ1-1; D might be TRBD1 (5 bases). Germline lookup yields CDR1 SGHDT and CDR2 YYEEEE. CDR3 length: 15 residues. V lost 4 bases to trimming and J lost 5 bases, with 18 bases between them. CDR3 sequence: CASSPPGGEGTEAFF. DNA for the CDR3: TGTGCCAGCAGCCCCCCCGGGGGGGAGGGGACTGAAGCTTTCTTT. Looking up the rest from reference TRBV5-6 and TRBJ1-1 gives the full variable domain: DAGVTQSPTHLIKTRGQQVTLRCSPKSGHDTVSWYQQALGQGPQFIFQYYEEEERQRGNFPDRFSGHQFPNYSSELNVNALLLGDSALYLCASSPPGGEGTEAFFGQGTRLTVV.

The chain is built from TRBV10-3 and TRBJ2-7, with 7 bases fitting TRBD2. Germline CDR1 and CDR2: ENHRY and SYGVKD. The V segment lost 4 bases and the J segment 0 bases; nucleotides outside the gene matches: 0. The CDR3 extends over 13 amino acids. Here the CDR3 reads CAISGTSSYEQYF. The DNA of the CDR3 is TGTGCCATCAGTGGGACTAGCTCCTACGAGCAGTACTTC.

The CDR3 DNA reads TGTGCCAGCAGTACGCCGGGACAGGGGGCGGGTGGCTACACCTTC. The encoded protein is CASSTPGQGAGGYTF. The J gene is TRBJ1-2, the V gene TRBV6-5; 12 bases line up with TRBD1. Germline trimming cut 5 bases from V and 7 bases from J; bases unmatched to any gene: 8. The CDR3 runs 15 residues. Germline V gives CDR1 MNHEY, CDR2 SVGAGI.

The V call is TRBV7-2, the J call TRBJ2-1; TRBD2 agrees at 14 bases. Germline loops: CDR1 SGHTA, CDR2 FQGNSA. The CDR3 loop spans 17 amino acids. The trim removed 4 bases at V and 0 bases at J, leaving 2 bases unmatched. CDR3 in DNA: TGTGCCAGCAGCTCAGGGACTAGCGGGAGCTCCTACAATGAGCAGTTCTTC. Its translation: CASSSGTSGSSYNEQFF.

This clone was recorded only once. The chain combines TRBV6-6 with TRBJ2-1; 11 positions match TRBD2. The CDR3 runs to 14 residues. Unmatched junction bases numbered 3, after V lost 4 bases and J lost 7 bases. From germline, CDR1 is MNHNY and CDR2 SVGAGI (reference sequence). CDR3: CASSWASGGNEQFF. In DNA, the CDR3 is TGTGCCAGCAGTTGGGCTAGCGGGGGGAATGAGCAGTTCTTC.

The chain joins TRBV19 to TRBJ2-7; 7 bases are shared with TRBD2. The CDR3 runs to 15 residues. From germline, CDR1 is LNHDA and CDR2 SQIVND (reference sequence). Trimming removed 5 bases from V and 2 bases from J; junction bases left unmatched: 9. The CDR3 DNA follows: TGTGCCAGTAGTGGACCCGGGACTAAAGCCTACGAGCAGTACTTC. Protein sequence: CASSGPGTKAYEQYF.

This chain's CDR3 is CAISEPGLALNEQFF. CDR3 in DNA: TGTGCCATCAGTGAGCCCGGACTGGCCCTAAATGAGCAGTTCTTC. V usage is TRBV10-3 and J usage is TRBJ2-1, with D maybe TRBD2 (5 bases). V shed 2 bases and J shed 7 bases, with 15 bases lying between them. Germline V gene sequence: CDR1 ENHRY, CDR2 SYGVKD. There are 15 residues in the CDR3.

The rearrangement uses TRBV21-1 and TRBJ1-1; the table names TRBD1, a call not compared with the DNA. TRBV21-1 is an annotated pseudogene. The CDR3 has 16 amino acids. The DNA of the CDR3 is TGTGCCAGCACCCCGGTGGGGCACTCCATGAACACTGAAGCTTTCTTT. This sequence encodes CASTPVGHSMNTEAFF.

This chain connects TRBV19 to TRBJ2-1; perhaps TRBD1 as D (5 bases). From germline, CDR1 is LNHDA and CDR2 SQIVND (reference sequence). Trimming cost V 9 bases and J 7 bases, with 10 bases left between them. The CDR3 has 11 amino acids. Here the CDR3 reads CARGLWNEQFF. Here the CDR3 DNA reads TGTGCCAGGGGGCTCTGGAATGAGCAGTTCTTC.

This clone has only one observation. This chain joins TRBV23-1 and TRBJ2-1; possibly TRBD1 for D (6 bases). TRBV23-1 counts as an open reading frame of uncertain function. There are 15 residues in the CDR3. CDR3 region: CPAGWGPRTYNEQFF. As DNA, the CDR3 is TGCCCCGCAGGGTGGGGGCCCCGCACCTACAATGAGCAGTTCTTC.

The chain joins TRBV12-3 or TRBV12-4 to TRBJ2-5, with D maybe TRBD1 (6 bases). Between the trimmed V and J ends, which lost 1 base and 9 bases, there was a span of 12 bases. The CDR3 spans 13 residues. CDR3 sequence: CASSLVGAGAQYF. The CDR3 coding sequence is TGTGCCAGCAGTTTAGTGGGGGCCGGGGCCCAGTACTTC.

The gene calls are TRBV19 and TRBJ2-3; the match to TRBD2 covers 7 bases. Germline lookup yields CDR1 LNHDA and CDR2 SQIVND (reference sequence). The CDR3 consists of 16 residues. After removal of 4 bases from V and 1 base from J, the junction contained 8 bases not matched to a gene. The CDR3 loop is CASSTLLAAGTDTQYF. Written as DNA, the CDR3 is TGTGCCAGTAGTACCCTTCTAGCGGCTGGCACAGATACGCAGTATTTT.

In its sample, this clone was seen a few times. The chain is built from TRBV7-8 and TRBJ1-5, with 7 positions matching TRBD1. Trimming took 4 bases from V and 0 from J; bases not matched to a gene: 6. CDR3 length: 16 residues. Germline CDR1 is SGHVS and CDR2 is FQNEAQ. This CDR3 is CASSWGRGDSNQPQHF. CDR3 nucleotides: TGTGCCAGCAGCTGGGGCAGGGGGGATAGCAATCAGCCCCAGCATTTT.

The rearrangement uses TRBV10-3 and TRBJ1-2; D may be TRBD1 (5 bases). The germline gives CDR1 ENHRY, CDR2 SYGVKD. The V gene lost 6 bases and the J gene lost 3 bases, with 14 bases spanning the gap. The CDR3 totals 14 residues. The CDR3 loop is CAIRQNQGDYGYTF. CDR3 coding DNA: TGTGCCATCAGACAAAACCAGGGTGACTATGGCTACACCTTC.

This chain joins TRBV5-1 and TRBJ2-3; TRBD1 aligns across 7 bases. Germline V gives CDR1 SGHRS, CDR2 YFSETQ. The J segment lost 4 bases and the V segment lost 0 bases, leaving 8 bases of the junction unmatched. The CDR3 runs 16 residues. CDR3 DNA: TGCGCCAGCAGCTTGGGGGACAGCCTAAGCGCAGATACGCAGTATTTT. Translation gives CASSLGDSLSADTQYF.

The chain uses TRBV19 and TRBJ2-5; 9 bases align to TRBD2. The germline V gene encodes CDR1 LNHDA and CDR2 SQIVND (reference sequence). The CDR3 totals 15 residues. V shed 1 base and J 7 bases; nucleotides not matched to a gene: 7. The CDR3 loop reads CASSIGPGAGGTQYF. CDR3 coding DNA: TGTGCCAGTAGTATAGGCCCCGGAGCGGGGGGGACCCAGTACTTC.

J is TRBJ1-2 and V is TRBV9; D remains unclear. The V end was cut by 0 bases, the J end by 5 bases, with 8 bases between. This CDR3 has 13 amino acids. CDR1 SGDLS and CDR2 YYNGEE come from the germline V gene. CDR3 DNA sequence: TGTGCCAGCAGCGTAGTTGAGGGTTATGGCTACACCTTC. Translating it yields CASSVVEGYGYTF.

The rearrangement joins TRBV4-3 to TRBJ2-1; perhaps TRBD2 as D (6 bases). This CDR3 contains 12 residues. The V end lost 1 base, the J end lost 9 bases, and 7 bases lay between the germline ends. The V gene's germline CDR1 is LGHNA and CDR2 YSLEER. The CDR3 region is CASSQGRGEQFF. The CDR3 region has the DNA TGCGCCAGCAGCCAAGGGCGGGGTGAGCAGTTCTTC.